These 26 T cell receptor beta chains were all obtained from the same sample, sequenced in a study of T cell responses to AZD1222 COVID-19 vaccine. Repertoires were generated with immunoSEQ multiplex PCR, while TCRdb's copy carries only in-frame clones and drops some. The listing contains more than 110,000 clones. Sequenced input: peripheral blood. Receptor source: an adult in good health.

This chain connects TRBV28 to TRBJ1-1; 7 nucleotides agree with TRBD1. Germline CDR1 and CDR2: MDHEN and SYDVKM. V dropped 5 bases and J dropped 7; count of bases not matched to a gene: 16. CDR3 length equals 16 residues. The CDR3: CASSPRPPAGGFEAFF. The CDR3, as DNA: TGTGCCAGCAGTCCCCGTCCCCCCGCAGGGGGGTTTGAAGCTTTCTTT. Filled out from reference TRBV28 and TRBJ1-1, the complete variable domain reads DVKVTQSSRYLVKRTGEKVFLECVQDMDHENMFWYRQDPGLGLRLIYFSYDVKMKEKGDIPEGYSVSREKKERFSLILESASTNQTSMYLCASSPRPPAGGFEAFFGQGTRLTVV.

The CDR3 loop reads CASSLTLGNTEAFF. As DNA, the CDR3 is TGTGCCAGCAGCTTAACGTTAGGGAACACTGAAGCTTTCTTT. The rearrangement joins TRBV7-6 to TRBJ1-1; D not certain. The CDR3 is 14 amino acids. V lost 2 bases and J 1 base, leaving 8 bases between the germline ends. Per the germline V gene, CDR1 is SGHVS and CDR2 is FNYEAQ.

The V call is TRBV2, the J call TRBJ1-3; D possibly corresponds to TRBD1 (6 bases). V was clipped by 6 bases and J by 0 bases, with 9 bases between them. CDR1 is SNHLY, CDR2 FYNNEI, per germline. The CDR3 spans 14 residues. CDR3 sequence (DNA): TGTGCCAGCAGAGAACAGGGCTCTGGAAACACCATATATTTT. It specifies CASREQGSGNTIYF.

The V and J genes are TRBV4-3 and TRBJ2-7; 11 positions agree with TRBD1. V lost 4 bases, J lost 6 bases, and 11 bases stayed unmatched. The germline V gene has CDR1 LGHNA and CDR2 YSLEER. There are 16 residues in the CDR3. In DNA, the CDR3 is TGCGCCAGCAGCCGGACGCGAGGGGGGACAGGGGGCGAGCAGTACTTC. It specifies CASSRTRGGTGGEQYF.

The V call is TRBV12-1, the J call TRBJ2-5; the table's TRBD1 call for D was not verified on the DNA. TRBV12-1 is a recognized pseudogene. The CDR3 length is 14 residues. CDR3 loop: CASSFARVKETQYF. The CDR3 DNA sequence: TGTGCCAGCAGCTTTGCCAGGGTTAAAGAGACCCAGTACTTC.

This chain links TRBV6-2 or TRBV6-3 with TRBJ2-1; 13 bases are shared with TRBD2. Germline assignment: CDR1 MNHEY and CDR2 SVGEGT. The CDR3 runs to 17 residues. V shed 5 bases and J 5 bases; nucleotides not matched to a gene: 9. For the CDR3, the DNA is TGTGCCAGCAGTCCCGGACTAGCGGGGGAATCTCACAATGAGCAGTTCTTC. It yields the protein CASSPGLAGESHNEQFF.

This rearrangement joins TRBV3-1 (or the pseudogene TRBV3-2) to TRBJ2-7; the match to TRBD2 covers 10 bases. V gave up 8 bases and J gave up 7 bases; unmatched junction bases: 8. CDR1 is LGHDT and CDR2 is YNNKEL in the germline V gene (reference sequence). The CDR3 totals 13 residues. As DNA, the CDR3 is TGTGCCAGCGGTACTAGCGGGGCGGGGGAGCAGTACTTC. Translated: CASGTSGAGEQYF.

The chain uses TRBV5-5 and TRBJ1-5; D unclear. The CDR3 has 14 amino acids. The germline CDR1 and CDR2 sequences are SGHKS and YYEKEE (reference sequence). V was cut by 4 bases and J by 0 bases, with 8 bases left in between. The DNA of the CDR3 is TGTGCCAGCAGCGTGTTAGATAGCAATCAGCCCCAGCATTTT. Translation: CASSVLDSNQPQHF.

The rearrangement joins TRBV3-1 (or the pseudogene TRBV3-2) to TRBJ2-5, with a weak D call TRBD2 (6 bases). The ends were cut back, 5 bases at V and 4 bases at J, with 14 bases in the middle. CDR1 is LGHDT and CDR2 is YNNKEL in the germline V gene (reference sequence). CDR3 length: 14 amino acids. CDR3 protein: CASSARGAGETQYF. The CDR3 DNA reads TGTGCCAGCAGCGCCCGGGGAGCGGGAGAGACCCAGTACTTC.

This chain links TRBV5-5 with TRBJ2-7; 8 bases line up with TRBD1. The germline V gene encodes CDR1 SGHKS and CDR2 YYEKEE (reference sequence). There are 15 residues in the CDR3. The V gene end was trimmed by 4 bases and the J gene end by 0 bases; junction bases not matched to a gene: 6. The CDR3 sequence: CASSPRTGNSYEQYF. The CDR3 DNA is TGTGCCAGCAGCCCCCGGACAGGGAACTCCTACGAGCAGTACTTC.

The rearrangement joins TRBV6-2 or TRBV6-3 to TRBJ1-2, with 8 bases aligning to TRBD1. The CDR3 is 14 amino acids. The germline V gene has CDR1 MNHEY and CDR2 SVGEGT. J gave up 4 bases and V 6 bases, and 7 bases lay outside the gene matches. This CDR3 reads CASSSGGSTYGYTF. CDR3 nucleotides: TGTGCCAGCAGCTCAGGGGGCTCTACCTATGGCTACACCTTC.

This chain joins TRBV6-5 and TRBJ2-3; 7 nucleotides line up with TRBD2. The CDR3 covers 14 residues. J was trimmed by 1 base and V by 5 bases; bases with no gene match: 3. CDR1 is MNHEY, CDR2 SVGAGI, per germline. The CDR3 coding sequence is TGTGCCAGCAGTCGGGGGGTTCGCACAGATACGCAGTATTTT. Its translation is CASSRGVRTDTQYF.

The chain carries TRBV10-3 and TRBJ1-1; no clear D gene. Germline V CDR1 and CDR2: ENHRY, SYGVKD. This CDR3 spans 13 amino acids. Trimming took off 6 bases at V and 3 bases at J, with 11 bases between the two ends. The CDR3 protein is CAISTDLDTEAFF. In DNA, the CDR3 is TGTGCCATCAGCACGGACCTCGACACTGAAGCTTTCTTT.

The chain is built from TRBV6-5 and TRBJ1-1; no clear D gene. The germline V gene encodes CDR1 MNHEY and CDR2 SVGAGI. The CDR3 is made up of 13 amino acids. V dropped 10 bases and J dropped 4 bases, with 16 bases sitting between them. DNA of the CDR3: TGTGCCACTTCCCCGGATGGGAGCACTGAAGCTTTCTTT. This translates into CATSPDGSTEAFF.

The rearrangement links TRBV6-5 to TRBJ2-2; TRBD2 matches at 7 bases. The V segment lost 4 bases and the J segment 2 bases; nucleotides outside the gene matches: 4. From germline, CDR1 is MNHEY and CDR2 SVGAGI. The CDR3 covers 15 residues. The CDR3 DNA sequence: TGTGCCAGCAGTTCCGGGACTACAAACACCGGGGAGCTGTTTTTT. Protein: CASSSGTTNTGELFF.

On this clone: Other nucleotide sequences from this sample produce the same CDR3. The V gene is TRBV6-1, the J gene TRBJ1-1; D uncertain. The CDR3 sequence is 14 residues long. CDR1 is MNHNS, CDR2 SASEGT, per germline. Trimming took 6 bases from V and 5 from J, leaving 16 bases between them. In nucleotides, the CDR3 is TGTGCCAGCAGCCGAGGACGGGGAGAGACTGAAGCTTTCTTT. Translating it yields CASSRGRGETEAFF.

J is TRBJ2-1 and V is TRBV6-2 or TRBV6-3; D ambiguous. The CDR3 is 13 amino acids. Germline V gene lookup returns CDR1 MNHEY and CDR2 SVGEGT. The ends were cut back, 3 bases at V and 6 bases at J, with 9 bases in the middle. CDR3 nucleotide sequence: TGTGCCAGCAGTTATGGACGGCTCAATGAGCAGTTCTTC. It codes for CASSYGRLNEQFF.

The J gene is TRBJ1-5, the V gene TRBV2, with TRBD1 as a possible D gene (5 bases). V lost 3 bases and J lost 0, with 9 bases in between. Germline V gives CDR1 SNHLY, CDR2 FYNNEI. The length of the CDR3 is 15 residues. CDR3 loop: CASSDTGSSNQPQHF. The CDR3 nucleotides are TGTGCCAGCAGTGATACAGGAAGTAGCAATCAGCCCCAGCATTTT.

CDR3 in amino acids: CASRRTDNEKLFF. The CDR3 coding sequence is TGTGCCAGCAGACGGACTGATAATGAAAAACTGTTTTTT. The V gene is TRBV2, the J gene TRBJ1-4; D is unresolved. Germline V gives CDR1 SNHLY, CDR2 FYNNEI. The CDR3 is 13 amino acids. Trimming cost V 6 bases and J 4 bases, with 9 bases left between them.

V is TRBV29-1 and J is TRBJ2-6; D remains unclear. This CDR3 contains 14 residues. The germline gives CDR1 SQVTM, CDR2 ANQGSEA. V was pared by 4 bases and J by 0 bases, with 7 bases between. In DNA form, the CDR3 reads TGCAGCGTTGTTGATCACTCTGGGGCCAACGTCCTGACTTTC. It translates to CSVVDHSGANVLTF. The complete variable domain, with remaining parts taken from reference TRBV29-1 and TRBJ2-6, reads SAVISQKPSRDICQRGTSLTIQCQVDSQVTMMFWYRQQPGQSLTLIATANQGSEATYESGFVIDKFPISRPNLTFSTLTVSNMSPEDSSIYLCSVVDHSGANVLTFGAGSRLTVL.

V and J are TRBV11-3 and TRBJ1-6, with D perhaps TRBD1 (5 bases). V was clipped by 2 bases and J by 5 bases, with 13 bases between them. Germline values: CDR1 SGHNT, CDR2 YENEEA. The CDR3 covers 16 residues. CDR3 sequence reads: CASSLFSGQNNSPLHF. The CDR3, as DNA: TGTGCCAGCAGCTTATTCTCGGGGCAGAATAATTCACCCCTCCACTTT.

The chain employs TRBV6-5 and TRBJ2-5; TRBD2 matches 7 bases. V was clipped by 0 bases and J by 5 bases; unmatched bases: 6. Germline V gives CDR1 MNHEY, CDR2 SVGAGI. The CDR3 extends over 15 amino acids. CDR3 protein: CASSYSKSGGETQYF. CDR3 coding DNA: TGTGCCAGCAGTTACTCGAAGTCCGGGGGGGAGACCCAGTACTTC.

V gene TRBV30 combines with J gene TRBJ2-7, with TRBD2 matching over 9 bases. V shed 3 bases and J 0 bases; nucleotides not matched to a gene: 9. This CDR3 is built from 16 residues. Germline V gene data show CDR1 as GTSNPN and CDR2 as SVGIG (reference sequence). The CDR3 spells CAWRRSGGPSSYEQYF. As DNA, the CDR3 is TGTGCCTGGAGAAGGAGCGGGGGGCCGAGCTCCTACGAGCAGTACTTC.

This chain connects TRBV5-5 to TRBJ2-7, with 9 bases that match TRBD1. Germline lookup yields CDR1 SGHKS and CDR2 YYEKEE (reference sequence). The V gene end was trimmed by 0 bases and the J gene end by 1 base; junction bases not matched to a gene: 2. This CDR3 comprises 15 residues. CDR3 sequence (DNA): TGTGCCAGCAGCTTGGCCGGGACAGGGTCCTACGAGCAGTACTTC. This gives the protein CASSLAGTGSYEQYF.

The CDR3 DNA reads as TGCGCCAGCAGCCAATCTTTGACAGCCCCCTACGAGCAGTACTTC. It codes for CASSQSLTAPYEQYF. J is TRBJ2-7 and V is TRBV4-1; D is possibly TRBD1 (5 bases). CDR3 length equals 15 residues. Trimming pared 2 bases from V and 2 bases from J, leaving 13 bases between. The germline gives CDR1 MGHRA, CDR2 YSYEKL.

This chain uses TRBV3-1 (or the pseudogene TRBV3-2) with TRBJ1-6, with D hard to call. CDR1 and CDR2 from the germline V gene are LGHDT and YNNKEL (reference sequence). Trimming left V 0 bases short and J 4 bases short, with 7 bases between. CDR3 length equals 15 residues. CDR3 region: CASSQDRTYNSPLHF. In nucleotides, the CDR3 is TGTGCCAGCAGCCAAGACAGGACTTATAATTCACCCCTCCACTTT.